The source of this TCR beta chain is a study of PD-L1 blockade in urothelial cancer. Study-wide background: Bladder-origin urothelial cancer in males covered about 90% of the roughly 30 patients. At 3 weeks after treatment start (second dose) and again at 6 weeks, blood was analyzed. Among blood samples, the median T cell count was about 130,000.

Measured with immunoSEQ multiplex PCR; TCRdb has only the in-frame clones, and not every one. The table has some 40,000 clones, approximately 92% seen once. V lost 4 bases and J 7 bases, leaving 14 bases between the germline ends. CDR1 SNHLY and CDR2 FYNNEI come from the germline V gene. This CDR3 comprises 13 residues. Sequencing was performed on PBMCs, taken around atezolizumab (anti-PD-L1) treatment. The receptor's source is a man in his 70s with urothelial cancer. The chain links TRBV2 to TRBJ2-7; D perhaps matches TRBD2 (6 bases). The CDR3 nucleotides read TGTGCCAGCAGTGTTACGGGAGTGGGTGAGCAGTACTTC. It is translated as CASSVTGVGEQYF.